This TCR beta chain was identified in a study of T cell repertoires in cytomegalovirus infection (dated 2019 in TCRdb). Background for the entire study: The peptide stimulations were aimed at well-studied HLA-B-restricted epitopes as well as recently identified HLA-C-restricted CMV epitopes, whose presentation resists viral immunomodulation. Donor HLA type was relevant to the analysis, because carriage of CMV infection together with the matching HLA type was indicated by public TCR beta signatures. What the research found in general, with its limitations: Carriers of CMV infection plus the relevant HLA type were discriminated by the cumulative frequency of public TCR beta family members in the study cohort and in an independent roughly 370-donor cohort. In the ex vivo response, HLA-C-restricted CMV-specific TCR beta clonotypes were dominant, and in two of eight donors the single most frequent clonotype came from this HLA-C-restricted group.

The treatment or condition label, as the study defines it: in vitro stimulation with specific CMV peptide epitopes to enrich CMV-specific T cells. The CDR3 covers 15 residues, taking in both the cysteine and the phenylalanine. The read is trimmed to its CDR3 DNA, 45 bases read in frame from base 1. CDR1 and CDR2, per the germline V gene (reference sequence), are MNHEY and SMNVEV. A distance of 15 bases separates the germline ends of V and J, which lose 5 bases and 7 bases respectively. Sequencing was performed on an Illumina HiSeq 1500. TCRdb trimmed the raw reads at Q25, called clones with MiXCR and kept productive beta chains. Merged by CDR3 protein, the rows form single entries marked with the most common genes and DNA. The sample data list roughly 170,000 distinct CDR3 sequences, and about 22% of these were observed just once. Jointly, the top ten make up 20% to 30% of the sample. Notes on this clonotype: No cognate antigen has been identified for it. No much larger clone exists at a distance of one base, and base qualities are not known.

This TCR derives from a human donor in good health (CMV status not recorded). Some clones in this sample may be carry-over from other donors' samples. Here the sequenced sample was CD8+ T cells from cultured PBMCs, taken from culture after CMV antigen stimulation. The rearrangement combines TRBV27 with TRBJ1-6, with the D gene not confidently named. The bases read TGTGCCAGCAGTGGGTGGACTTCGTCCAATTCACCCCTCCACTTT. It translates as CASSGWTSSNSPLHF.